The 8 T cell receptor beta chains reported below all come from one sample, sequenced in a study of T cells in Graves' hyperthyroidism and ophthalmopathy. Regions amplified from RNA transcripts were the TCR beta CDR3 regions. An initial round of RT-PCR targeting the TCR CDR3 relied on the HTBI primer set. TCRdb reprocessed the multiplex PCR reads via MiXCR and lists one record per CDR3 protein. The table lists around 350,000 distinct CDR3 sequences, 15% to 20% of them singletons. Sequences were obtained from blood. The receptors were gathered from a woman aged 25 to 45 with Graves' hyperthyroidism that later progressed to Graves' ophthalmopathy.

CDR3 sequence: CASSLSLGAGADTQYF. CDR3 nucleotides: TGTGCCAGCAGTTTGAGTTTAGGAGCGGGAGCTGATACGCAGTATTTT. The genes are TRBV12-3 or TRBV12-4 and TRBJ2-3, with 8 bases identical to TRBD2. The CDR3 is 16 residues long. Trimming removed 3 bases from V and 6 bases from J; junction bases left unmatched: 11.

This clonotype was found a few times. This chain connects TRBV11-2 to TRBJ1-1; D is unclear. V gave up 4 bases and J gave up 5 bases, with 11 bases separating them. Germline V CDR1 and CDR2: SGHAT, FQNNGV. The length of the CDR3 is 13 residues. This CDR3 reads CASSSWVGTEAFF. DNA for the CDR3: TGTGCCAGCAGCTCCTGGGTGGGTACTGAAGCTTTCTTT.

Regarding this clonotype: One end of the junction does not line up with germline, which may come from a read error. The chain joins TRBV30 to TRBJ1-1; D possibly corresponds to TRBD1 (5 bases). The CDR3 runs to 14 residues. CDR1 is GTSNPN and CDR2 is SVGIG in the germline V gene (reference sequence). CDR3 sequence reads: CAWSIAGGYTGAFF. The CDR3 DNA is TGTGCCTGGAGTATAGCGGGGGGTTACACTGGAGCTTTCTTT.

The table lists this clonotype with many counts. A much larger clone is a single base away; this may be a read error. The chain is built from TRBV7-9 and TRBJ1-1, with D hard to call. This CDR3 region has 13 residues. Germline CDR1 and CDR2: SEHNR and FQNEAQ (reference sequence). Trimming shortened V by 2 bases and J by 1 base, and 5 bases separated the two germline ends. The CDR3 region has the DNA TGTGCCAGCAGCTTATGGCAGAACACTGAAGCTTTCTTT. It specifies CASSLWQNTEAFF. Full variable domain (remainder filled in from reference TRBV7-9 and TRBJ1-1): DTGVSQNPRHKITKRGQNVTFRCDPISEHNRLYWYRQTLGQGPEFLTYFQNEAQLEKSRLLSDRFSAERPKGSFSTLEIQRTEQGDSAMYLCASSLWQNTEAFFGQGTRLTVV.

The CDR3 sequence: CAISEGGDSNQPQHF. Here the CDR3 DNA reads TGTGCCATCAGTGAGGGTGGGGACAGCAATCAGCCCCAGCATTTT. The gene calls are TRBV10-3 and TRBJ1-5, with D perhaps matching TRBD1 (5 bases). V lost 2 bases to trimming and J lost 1 base, with 9 bases between them. The germline CDR1 and CDR2 sequences are ENHRY and SYGVKD. The CDR3 covers 15 residues.

This clonotype was seen repeatedly, ten times or more. The CDR3 DNA reads TGTGCCACCAGCAGCCGAGGGAGAGAAGACACTGAAGCTTTCTTT. Its translation: CATSSRGREDTEAFF. V gene TRBV15 combines with J gene TRBJ1-1; D is ambiguous. V lost 3 bases to trimming and J lost 3 bases, with 14 bases between them. Germline V CDR1 and CDR2: LNHNV, YYDKDF (reference sequence). This CDR3 contains 15 residues.

A few counts support this clonotype. The rearrangement joins TRBV24-1 to TRBJ2-7; D not certain. Trimming took off 2 bases at V and 0 bases at J, with 4 bases between the two ends. The CDR3 runs to 13 residues. Looked up from germline, CDR1 is KGHDR and CDR2 is SFDVKD. The chain's CDR3 is CATSDYGSYEQYF. CDR3 nucleotides: TGTGCCACCAGTGATTACGGCTCCTACGAGCAGTACTTC.

This clonotype occurred many times. V and J are TRBV3-1 and TRBJ1-1, with a tentative D call TRBD1 (5 bases). Germline CDR1 is LGHDT and CDR2 is YNNKEL (reference sequence). Between the trimmed V and J ends, which lost 3 bases and 6 bases, there was a span of 14 bases. This CDR3 is 14 amino acids long. Here the CDR3 reads CASSHRQLSAEAFF. The CDR3, as DNA: TGTGCCAGCAGCCACAGACAGTTGAGCGCTGAAGCTTTCTTT.